This T cell receptor beta chain was captured by sequencing in a study of T cell responses to AZD1222 COVID-19 vaccine (dated by TCRdb to the early 2020s). The study in broad terms: AZD1222 recipients given second doses at about 4 weeks or at about 12 weeks were pooled, since spike-specific TCR depth and breadth were not found to differ between the two schedules. Enrollment into the trials was organized by age into subgroups of 18-55, 56-69 and 70-plus years, and those subgroups contained around 150, 28 and 57 TCR-sequenced participants, respectively. TCR sequencing covered over 230 trial participants: nearly 210 given two doses of AZD1222 and approximately 26 given two doses of MenACWY control vaccine.

Turning to this clone: Its antigen remains unidentified. No much larger clonotype is one base removed from it; base qualities were not supplied.

General conclusions and limits of the study: In the small 56-69-year group, the increase in depth fell short of significance, most likely because of low power. Spike-specific TCR breadth and depth rose significantly after two AZD1222 doses compared with day 0 and with MenACWY recipients. Vaccine-associated CD4 TCRs spanned the whole spike protein, with dominant responses in regions 160-218 and 743-854. Conclusions about previously exposed vaccinees are limited because only five to seven AZD1222 recipients were SARS-CoV-2 seropositive at baseline. Participants were mostly white British and included more females than males, and it was suggested by the authors that clonal diversity may have been underestimated. Nearly half of unique spike-specific TCRs reportedly recognized epitopes outside regions mutated in the B.1.351 and B.1.1.7 variants. Because no day 14 peak-response samples were available, the repertoires could be characterized only after the peak T cell response.

The CDR3 regions of human TCRbeta chains were analyzed by immunosequencing. The paper's data handling went like this. Repertoire TCRs were matched against a reference library of SARS-CoV-2-specific TCRs generated with the MIRA antigen-specificity platform. Breadth meant the fraction of unique TCRs that were SARS-CoV-2-associated, whereas depth meant the fraction of total T cells that were SARS-CoV-2-associated. Using the MIRA data, each spike-specific TCR was mapped to the spike region that the TCR reacts to and placed in a CD4 or CD8 class. Log10-transformed breadth and depth values were compared by one-way ANOVA with Sidak's multiple comparisons tests. TCRdb mirrors the immuneACCESS table, restricted to in-frame sequences. Some clones are absent from its copies; in checked studies, under half trace to an unresolved V gene, and the reason for the others is unknown. The V and J calls and the clone size are those of that table, but D and trimming were determined from the DNA. This sample is represented by about 100,000 clones; 88% of them were singletons. About 2% of the sample is in the top ten clones.

Measured from the cysteine to the phenylalanine, the CDR3 is 16 residues long. The entry retains the CDR3 DNA only, 48 bases that are in frame from base 1. From the germline V gene, CDR1 is LGHNA and CDR2 is YSLEER. V has 0 bases trimmed and J has 2 bases trimmed; junction bases matching no gene number 5. The time point label here, explained by the study, means: baseline before first vaccination. Vaccinee samples came from UK trials COV001 and COV002, including a single-blind randomized controlled phase 2/3 trial of AZD1222 (ChAdOx1 nCoV-19) in healthy adults. Trial participant PBMC samples were collected at day 0 and day 28 after the second dose for TCRbeta chain sequencing.

The receptor was derived from an adult in good health. The V and J genes are TRBV4-3 and TRBJ2-3, with 7 middle bases fitting TRBD2. This sample comprised peripheral blood, obtained on day 0 of AZD1222 vaccination. The CDR3 reads CASSQDLAGLTDTQYF. The DNA reads TGCGCCAGCAGCCAAGACTTAGCGGGTCTCACAGATACGCAGTATTTT.